This T cell receptor (beta chain) originates from a study of blood T cells in healthy people across ages. Donors each provided ten milliliters of peripheral blood. The second PCR ran about 6 to 12 cycles with a sample-barcoded 5' primer and J-beta primers. Sequencing of every sample gave 3 million or more CDR3-containing paired-end reads. TCRdb independently ran MiXCR on the 5' RACE reads; one entry per CDR3 protein. This sample has hundreds of thousands of distinct CDR3 sequences, with 49% found just once. This clonotype has just a few counts. The antigen remains unidentified. This may come from a read error, since a much larger clone is one base off. This CDR3 region has 15 residues. In germline, CDR1 is SGHTA, CDR2 FQGTGA. Trimming took off 0 bases at V and 7 bases at J, with 13 bases between the two ends. General study findings and limits: Older individuals had lower TCR beta diversity per million T cells (the decline was roughly linear).

The clonotype was recovered from a woman aged 55-69 years in good health. The chain carries TRBV7-3 and TRBJ2-1; possible D gene TRBD2, 6 bases. Sequenced: blood. This CDR3 reads CASSLTGGRENEQFF. As DNA, the CDR3 is TGTGCCAGCAGCTTAACGGGGGGTAGGGAAAATGAGCAGTTCTTC.